These 30 T cell receptor beta chains came from one sample sequenced in a study of cytomegalovirus exposure and HLA in healthy donors. Use of 60 Vbeta and 13 Jbeta primers characterized the PCR. Sequencing was performed with immunoSEQ multiplex PCR; in TCRdb, only in-frame clones are kept and a portion is missing. The profile shows about 160,000 clones, roughly 80% of them singletons. The specimen sequenced was PBMCs. These receptors all come from a man aged 50 to 59 in good health and CMV-seropositive.

The chain joins TRBV6-5 to TRBJ1-2; no reliable D call. V lost 5 bases and J lost 7, with 5 bases in between. This CDR3 has 10 amino acids. CDR1 is MNHEY, CDR2 SVGAGI, per germline. The CDR3 coding sequence is TGTGCCAGCAGTGGCAGTGGCTACACCTTC. This encodes CASSGSGYTF.

The chain has TRBV7-9 and TRBJ2-5; 15 nucleotides match TRBD2. V trimming: 1 base; J trimming: 5 bases; junction bases outside the gene matches: 5. From germline, CDR1 is SEHNR and CDR2 FQNEAQ (reference sequence). The CDR3 has 17 amino acids. This chain's CDR3 is CASSLGTSGGAWETQYF. The CDR3 DNA reads TGTGCCAGCAGCTTAGGGACTAGCGGGGGGGCTTGGGAGACCCAGTACTTC. Variable domain in full (rest from reference TRBV7-9 and TRBJ2-5): DTGVSQNPRHKITKRGQNVTFRCDPISEHNRLYWYRQTLGQGPEFLTYFQNEAQLEKSRLLSDRFSAERPKGSFSTLEIQRTEQGDSAMYLCASSLGTSGGAWETQYFGPGTRLLVL.

The chain couples TRBV6-6 to TRBJ1-5; D ambiguous. V was trimmed by 6 bases and J by 3 bases, leaving 9 bases between them. The CDR3 contains 13 residues. Germline CDR1 MNHNY, CDR2 SVGAGI (reference sequence). CDR3 amino acids: CASRPEINQPQHF. CDR3 sequence (DNA): TGTGCCAGCAGGCCCGAGATCAATCAGCCCCAGCATTTT.

This clone was picked up a small number of times. This CDR3 is CASSQDWAGSTDTQYF. The DNA for the CDR3 is TGTGCCAGCAGCCAAGATTGGGCGGGCAGCACAGATACGCAGTATTTT. The rearrangement uses TRBV14 and TRBJ2-3; weak D call: TRBD2 (5 bases). The germline V and J ends were trimmed by 0 bases and 0 bases, with 10 bases remaining between them. The CDR3 totals 16 residues. The germline V gene encodes CDR1 SGHDN and CDR2 FVKESK. The full variable domain, in which reference TRBV14 and TRBJ2-3 provide the parts outside the CDR3, is EAGVTQFPSHSVIEKGQTVTLRCDPISGHDNLYWYRRVMGKEIKFLLHFVKESKQDESGMPNNRFLAERTGGTYSTLKVQPAELEDSGVYFCASSQDWAGSTDTQYFGPGTRLTVL.

The rearrangement uses TRBV6-4 and TRBJ2-2, with 9 bases matching TRBD2. CDR1 MRHNA and CDR2 SNTAGT come from the germline V gene. Unmatched junction bases numbered 20, after V lost 6 bases and J lost 6 bases. The CDR3 is made up of 19 amino acids. The CDR3 DNA sequence: TGTGCCAGCAGCGGTACTCGACAGGGACCGGGACTAGCCGCCGGGGAGCTGTTTTTT. As protein: CASSGTRQGPGLAAGELFF.

The chain is built from TRBV5-1 and TRBJ2-2; 9 nucleotides align to TRBD1. The junction had 5 bases not matched to a gene; V was cut back by 2 bases and J by 6 bases. This CDR3 contains 15 residues. Germline V gene data show CDR1 as SGHRS and CDR2 as YFSETQ. CDR3 sequence (DNA): TGCGCCAGCAGCTTAACCTGGACAGGGGCCGGGGAGCTGTTTTTT. Protein sequence: CASSLTWTGAGELFF.

This clone was found once. The V gene is TRBV4-1, the J gene TRBJ1-2; 10 nucleotides agree with TRBD1. CDR3 length: 16 residues. CDR1 is MGHRA and CDR2 is YSYEKL in the germline V gene. Trimming removed 3 bases from V and 6 bases from J; junction bases left unmatched: 10. The CDR3 here is CASSQSRTGGNNGYTF. The CDR3 DNA sequence: TGCGCCAGCAGCCAGAGCCGGACAGGGGGAAATAATGGCTACACCTTC.

This chain links TRBV13 with TRBJ1-1; D is possibly TRBD1 (5 bases). Germline V CDR1 and CDR2: PRHDT, FYEKMQ (reference sequence). Trimming stripped 5 bases from V and 10 bases from J, with 23 bases between. CDR3 size: 15 residues. The CDR3 nucleotides are TGTGCCAGCAGCCCGCCCCCGGGGGAGGTCGTTGGAGCTTTCTTT. Protein product: CASSPPPGEVVGAFF.

This chain uses TRBV2 with TRBJ2-7; no reliable D call. CDR3 size: 14 residues. Germline values: CDR1 SNHLY, CDR2 FYNNEI. V was trimmed by 1 base and J by 4 bases, leaving 11 bases between them. CDR3 protein: CASSEGAIAYEQYF. The CDR3 coding sequence is TGTGCCAGCAGTGAAGGGGCGATCGCTTACGAGCAGTACTTC.

V gene TRBV10-3 combines with J gene TRBJ2-7, with TRBD2 as a possible D gene (6 bases). The V gene's germline CDR1 is ENHRY and CDR2 SYGVKD. Trimming removed 6 bases at V and 0 bases at J, with 12 bases between. The CDR3 extends over 14 amino acids. The CDR3 is CAISSGPVSYEQYF. CDR3 nucleotides: TGTGCCATCAGCAGCGGGCCGGTCTCCTACGAGCAGTACTTC.

The genes are TRBV5-1 and TRBJ1-4; weak D call: TRBD1 (6 bases). V was clipped by 5 bases and J by 2 bases, with 16 bases between them. The CDR3 covers 16 residues. Germline V gene lookup returns CDR1 SGHRS and CDR2 YFSETQ. This CDR3 is CASSQGTSLTNEKLFF. The CDR3 DNA sequence: TGCGCCAGCAGTCAGGGGACGTCCCTTACTAATGAAAAACTGTTTTTT.

This clone has a handful of counts. This chain joins TRBV9 and TRBJ2-5, with D possibly matching TRBD1 (5 bases). The germline gives CDR1 SGDLS, CDR2 YYNGEE. The V and J ends lost 4 bases and 6 bases respectively, with 16 bases between them. The CDR3 runs 14 residues. The CDR3 loop reads CASSYSNQGKTQYF. The CDR3 DNA sequence: TGTGCCAGCAGCTATAGTAATCAGGGAAAGACCCAGTACTTC. The whole variable domain, remainder taken from reference TRBV9 and TRBJ2-5, is DSGVTQTPKHLITATGQRVTLRCSPRSGDLSVYWYQQSLDQGLQFLIQYYNGEERAKGNILERFSAQQFPDLHSELNLSSLELGDSALYFCASSYSNQGKTQYFGPGTRLLVL.

This clone occurred once. The CDR3 loop is CASSGDRAYGYTF. Written as DNA, the CDR3 is TGTGCCAGCAGCGGGGACAGGGCCTATGGCTACACCTTC. The rearrangement uses TRBV2 and TRBJ1-2; 9 nucleotides line up with TRBD1. V was pared by 6 bases and J by 4 bases, with 3 bases of the junction left unmatched. Germline values: CDR1 SNHLY, CDR2 FYNNEI. The CDR3 is 13 amino acids.

This chain joins TRBV11-2 and TRBJ1-5, with 10 positions matching TRBD1. Looked up from germline, CDR1 is SGHAT and CDR2 is FQNNGV. V lost 5 bases and J lost 4; bases outside the gene matches: 8. The CDR3 has 16 amino acids. CDR3 coding DNA: TGTGCCAGCAGCCTTTCCGACAGGGGGCGGAATCAGCCCCAGCATTTT. It is translated as CASSLSDRGRNQPQHF.

The chain has TRBV9 and TRBJ2-5; D call uncertain. The CDR3 extends over 15 amino acids. Per germline, CDR1 SGDLS and CDR2 YYNGEE. V was pared by 3 bases and J by 4 bases, with 16 bases between. Here the CDR3 reads CASSAVPTSGETQYF. The CDR3 nucleotides read TGTGCCAGCAGCGCCGTTCCGACGTCGGGAGAGACCCAGTACTTC.

The chain recombines TRBV5-8 with TRBJ1-5, with 8 bases that match TRBD1. After removal of 2 bases from V and 2 bases from J, the junction contained 3 bases not matched to a gene. Germline loops: CDR1 SGHTS, CDR2 YDEGEE. The length of the CDR3 is 15 residues. CDR3: CASSFGQGRNQPQHF. The CDR3 DNA follows: TGTGCCAGCAGCTTTGGACAGGGACGCAATCAGCCCCAGCATTTT. The whole variable domain, remainder taken from reference TRBV5-8 and TRBJ1-5, is EAGVTQSPTHLIKTRGQQATLRCSPISGHTSVYWYQQALGLGLQFLLWYDEGEERNRGNFPPRFSGRQFPNYSSELNVNALELEDSALYLCASSFGQGRNQPQHFGDGTRLSIL.

The CDR3 DNA sequence: TGTGCCAGCAGCCTGGAGGGGCCCGGATCCTATCTAGCGACGAGCAATCAGCCCCAGCATTTT. Protein sequence: CASSLEGPGSYLATSNQPQHF. This chain uses TRBV13 with TRBJ1-5; perhaps TRBD1 as D (5 bases). The CDR3 consists of 21 residues. The V end lost 5 bases, the J end lost 1 base, and 30 bases lay between the germline ends. Germline assignment: CDR1 PRHDT and CDR2 FYEKMQ (reference sequence).

The chain links TRBV5-4 to TRBJ2-3; weak D call: TRBD1 (6 bases). V was shortened by 3 bases and J by 4 bases, with 12 bases between the two germline ends. CDR3 length: 14 amino acids. Germline V CDR1 and CDR2: SGHNT, YYREEE (reference sequence). CDR3 coding DNA: TGTGCCAGCAGCTATTCAGGGGCAGCAGATACGCAGTATTTT. Its translation is CASSYSGAADTQYF.

The chain recombines TRBV11-3 with TRBJ2-1; TRBD1 might be the D (5 bases). The germline gives CDR1 SGHNT, CDR2 YENEEA. The CDR3 is made up of 14 amino acids. Trimming took off 5 bases at V and 7 bases at J, with 15 bases between the two ends. The CDR3 reads CASSLGAGSNEQFF. For the CDR3, the DNA is TGTGCCAGCAGCCTAGGGGCAGGGTCGAATGAGCAGTTCTTC.

The rearrangement joins TRBV29-1 to TRBJ2-1; D call uncertain. Trimming pared 2 bases from V and 8 bases from J, leaving 13 bases between. The CDR3 runs 13 residues. Germline values: CDR1 SQVTM, CDR2 ANQGSEA. CDR3 protein: CSVEMPGIHEQFF. The DNA for the CDR3 is TGCAGCGTTGAAATGCCAGGAATCCATGAGCAGTTCTTC.

V and J are TRBV7-2 and TRBJ2-5; 10 nucleotides align to TRBD2. Germline CDR1 reads SGHTA; CDR2 reads FQGNSA. V was clipped by 5 bases and J by 4 bases; unmatched bases: 7. The CDR3 spans 15 residues. This CDR3 reads CASSLRTSGRETQYF. CDR3 coding DNA: TGTGCCAGCAGCCTCAGGACTAGCGGTAGAGAGACCCAGTACTTC.

The chain joins TRBV28 to TRBJ2-3, with 8 bases fitting TRBD2. CDR3 size: 14 residues. Trimming removed 5 bases from V and 1 base from J; junction bases left unmatched: 2. The germline V gene encodes CDR1 MDHEN and CDR2 SYDVKM. CDR3 sequence reads: CASSGGLGTDTQYF. In DNA form, the CDR3 reads TGTGCCAGCAGTGGGGGACTAGGCACAGATACGCAGTATTTT.

DNA for the CDR3: TGCAGCGTTGGGGGTCCGGGACAGTTAGAAGCTTTCTTT. This encodes CSVGGPGQLEAFF. The chain combines TRBV29-1 with TRBJ1-1; 7 bases match TRBD1. The CDR3 runs to 13 residues. V shed 4 bases, J shed 8 bases, and the junction held 10 bases outside the gene matches. Germline V gene lookup returns CDR1 SQVTM and CDR2 ANQGSEA.

This chain uses TRBV4-3 with TRBJ2-4, with D perhaps matching TRBD1 (7 bases). V was pared by 0 bases and J by 1 base, with 13 bases between. Per the germline V gene, CDR1 is LGHNA and CDR2 is YSLEER. The CDR3 is made up of 17 amino acids. The CDR3 spells CASSQDRQGGAKNIQYF. The CDR3 nucleotides read TGCGCCAGCAGCCAAGATCGACAGGGAGGTGCCAAAAACATTCAGTACTTC.

Regarding this clone: Other DNA sequences from this sample encode an identical CDR3 as well. This chain links TRBV9 with TRBJ2-5, with 9 bases aligning to TRBD2. Germline CDR1 reads SGDLS; CDR2 reads YYNGEE. V shed 2 bases, J shed 5 bases, and the junction held 7 bases outside the gene matches. The CDR3 extends over 15 amino acids. This CDR3 is CASSVGGGAGETQYF. The CDR3 coding sequence is TGTGCCAGCAGCGTCGGCGGGGGGGCTGGGGAGACCCAGTACTTC.

The chain combines TRBV4-2 with TRBJ2-2; 13 bases are shared with TRBD2. The CDR3 sequence is 18 residues long. Germline V CDR1 and CDR2: LGHNA, YNFKEQ. With V trimmed by 4 bases and J by 4 bases, 9 bases remained unmatched. The CDR3 DNA reads TGTGCCAGCAGCCGACAAACTAGCGGGGGGGCCGGCACCGGGGAGCTGTTTTTT. This encodes CASSRQTSGGAGTGELFF.

CDR3 coding DNA: TGTGCCAGCAGTTTTAGTTCAGGGGGCTTCTATGGCTACACCTTC. This gives the protein CASSFSSGGFYGYTF. The rearrangement links TRBV6-6 to TRBJ1-2; 8 positions match TRBD1. Germline V CDR1 and CDR2: MNHNY, SVGAGI (reference sequence). With 4 bases clipped from V and 4 bases from J, the junction kept 8 bases outside the gene matches. This CDR3 region has 15 residues.

The V and J genes are TRBV10-3 and TRBJ1-4; the match to TRBD1 covers 7 bases. Unmatched junction bases numbered 16, after V lost 4 bases and J lost 8 bases. The CDR3 spans 17 residues. Germline loops: CDR1 ENHRY, CDR2 SYGVKD. The CDR3 protein is CAISGARGVGDLEKLFF. DNA of the CDR3: TGTGCCATCAGTGGGGCCAGGGGGGTAGGTGATTTGGAAAAACTGTTTTTT.

CDR3 coding DNA: TGTGCCAGCAGTTTGGACAGGGCCGGGGCCAACGTCCTGACTTTC. It yields the protein CASSLDRAGANVLTF. This chain joins TRBV2 and TRBJ2-6; 8 bases fit TRBD1. Unmatched junction bases numbered 4, after V lost 5 bases and J lost 4 bases. CDR3 length equals 15 residues. Germline assignment: CDR1 SNHLY and CDR2 FYNNEI.

V usage is TRBV9 and J usage is TRBJ2-5, with D perhaps TRBD1 (5 bases). Trimming removed 0 bases from V and 2 bases from J, with 14 bases in between. This CDR3 has 16 amino acids. Germline-derived CDR1 and CDR2 are SGDLS and YYNGEE. The CDR3 nucleotides are TGTGCCAGCAGCGTAGGTCCCAGGGTAAAGCAAGAGACCCAGTACTTC. This sequence encodes CASSVGPRVKQETQYF.